The 17 T cell receptor beta chains reported below all come from one sample, sequenced in a study of T cells in Graves' hyperthyroidism and ophthalmopathy. Using RNA transcripts as the source, TCR beta CDR3 regions were amplified. When the TCR CDR3 underwent first-round RT-PCR, the HTBI primer set was used. TCRdb independently ran MiXCR on the multiplex PCR reads; one entry per CDR3 protein. The data hold about 200,000 distinct CDR3 sequences, with 17% observed a single time. The sequenced sample was blood. Receptor source: a woman aged 45-60 years with Graves' hyperthyroidism.

The V gene is TRBV20-1, the J gene TRBJ2-3, with D unclear. The V gene lost 2 bases and the J gene lost 1 base, with 10 bases spanning the gap. This CDR3 is 14 amino acids long. The germline V gene encodes CDR1 DFQATT and CDR2 SNEGSKA (reference sequence). For the CDR3, the DNA is TGCAGTGCTAGATTAGCAATGGGCACAGATACGCAGTATTTT. As protein: CSARLAMGTDTQYF.

This clonotype turned up a few times. The chain has TRBV20-1 and TRBJ2-1; 8 nucleotides agree with TRBD2. The CDR3 totals 16 residues. CDR1 is DFQATT, CDR2 SNEGSKA, per germline (reference sequence). V was pared by 3 bases and J by 3 bases, with 10 bases of the junction left unmatched. The CDR3 loop reads CSARGVETSVYNEQFF. The CDR3 coding sequence is TGCAGTGCTAGGGGGGTCGAGACTAGCGTCTACAATGAGCAGTTCTTC.

This clonotype was observed at least ten times. This chain connects TRBV11-3 to TRBJ2-5; D gene unclear. The length of the CDR3 is 13 residues. V was cut by 3 bases and J by 6 bases, with 11 bases left in between. Per germline, CDR1 SGHNT and CDR2 YENEEA. DNA of the CDR3: TGTGCCAGCAGCTTGGTGGAGATCCAGACCCAGTACTTC. Protein: CASSLVEIQTQYF.

This clonotype showed up just a few times. Given a much more abundant clone one base away, this may be a read error. The rearrangement links TRBV19 to TRBJ1-1; TRBD1 agrees at 10 bases. The CDR3 spans 15 residues. V gave up 6 bases and J gave up 7 bases; unmatched junction bases: 11. CDR1 is LNHDA and CDR2 is SQIVND in the germline V gene (reference sequence). The CDR3 here is CASRLTGTGAIEAFF. In DNA form, the CDR3 reads TGTGCCAGTAGACTGACCGGGACAGGGGCCATTGAAGCTTTCTTT.

The rearrangement uses TRBV6-2 or TRBV6-3 and TRBJ1-2, with TRBD1 identical over 10 bases. Germline CDR1 reads MNHEY; CDR2 reads SVGEGT. V lost 2 bases to trimming and J lost 5 bases; unmatched junction nucleotides: 2. The CDR3 is made up of 14 amino acids. The CDR3 DNA sequence: TGTGCCAGCAGTTACGGGACAGGGGTTTATGGCTACACCTTC. As protein: CASSYGTGVYGYTF.

Ten or more counts support this clonotype. V gene TRBV7-3 combines with J gene TRBJ2-1; unclear D gene. CDR3 size: 16 residues. V lost 1 base to trimming and J lost 4 bases, with 14 bases between them. In germline, CDR1 is SGHTA, CDR2 FQGTGA. CDR3 in DNA: TGTGCCAGCAGCTTAAATCCCGGGTCCACGTACAATGAGCAGTTCTTC. Its protein product is CASSLNPGSTYNEQFF.

In this sample, this clonotype turned up many times. This rearrangement joins TRBV27 to TRBJ2-1; 15 bases agree with TRBD2. The CDR3 extends over 15 amino acids. CDR1 and CDR2 (germline): MNHEY, SMNVEV (reference sequence). V shed 6 bases and J 7 bases; nucleotides not matched to a gene: 4. The CDR3 sequence: CASRPGTSGRNEQFF. The CDR3 coding sequence is TGTGCCAGCAGACCAGGGACTAGCGGGAGGAATGAGCAGTTCTTC.

In this sample, this clonotype turned up many times. The rearrangement links TRBV6-2 or TRBV6-3 to TRBJ1-5; D may be TRBD1 (5 bases). V was cut by 2 bases and J by 10 bases, with 18 bases left in between. Looked up from germline, CDR1 is MNHEY and CDR2 is SVGEGT. CDR3 length: 15 amino acids. This CDR3 is CASSYLGTAGEPQHF. For the CDR3, the DNA is TGTGCCAGCAGTTACCTCGGCACGGCGGGGGAACCCCAGCATTTT.

As regards this clonotype: A read error may be the cause here, since a much bigger clone is one base away. The V call is TRBV30, the J call TRBJ2-3; the D gene is possibly TRBD2 (6 bases). The CDR3 sequence is 15 residues long. Germline V gives CDR1 GTSNPN, CDR2 SVGIG (reference sequence). The CDR3 DNA reads TGTGCCTGGAGTGAGGGCCAGGGACTCACAGATACGCAGTGTTTT. Translating it yields CAWSEGQGLTDTQCF.

This clonotype was seen many times. The chain recombines TRBV12-3 or TRBV12-4 with TRBJ1-2, with 7 nucleotides matching TRBD1. The CDR3 is 13 amino acids. The ends lost 8 bases at V and 1 base at J; junction bases unmatched: 4. CDR3 region: CASQTGSNYGYTF. Here the CDR3 DNA reads TGTGCCAGCCAGACAGGGAGTAACTATGGCTACACCTTC.

The table lists this clonotype with many counts. V and J are TRBV7-9 and TRBJ2-7; 7 nucleotides line up with TRBD2. Germline trimming cut 5 bases from V and 6 bases from J; bases unmatched to any gene: 7. Germline V gives CDR1 SEHNR, CDR2 FQNEAQ (reference sequence). This CDR3 is 13 amino acids long. CDR3: CASSGTLAGEQYF. Here the CDR3 DNA reads TGTGCCAGCAGCGGAACCTTAGCGGGCGAGCAGTACTTC.

This rearrangement joins TRBV7-8 to TRBJ2-1; the D is unclear. The germline V and J ends were trimmed by 1 base and 5 bases, with 12 bases remaining between them. The CDR3 is 15 amino acids. The germline V gene has CDR1 SGHVS and CDR2 FQNEAQ. In DNA form, the CDR3 reads TGTGCCAGCAGCTTAGTGGGGTCCAGCCACAATGAGCAGTTCTTC. It encodes CASSLVGSSHNEQFF.

The chain has TRBV20-1 and TRBJ1-1, with a possible D match to TRBD1 (5 bases). V shed 6 bases and J shed 5 bases, with 13 bases lying between them. This CDR3 spans 12 amino acids. Germline lookup yields CDR1 DFQATT and CDR2 SNEGSKA (reference sequence). The CDR3 spells CSALPRTTEAFF. The CDR3 DNA is TGCAGTGCCCTCCCACGGACAACTGAAGCTTTCTTT.

This clonotype has just a few counts. The gene calls are TRBV5-8 and TRBJ2-7; 10 nucleotides align to TRBD1. The trim removed 4 bases at V and 6 bases at J, leaving 10 bases unmatched. The germline CDR1 and CDR2 sequences are SGHTS and YDEGEE. This CDR3 has 15 amino acids. The CDR3 sequence: CASSPWTGGMGEQYF. CDR3 sequence (DNA): TGTGCCAGCAGCCCCTGGACAGGGGGTATGGGCGAGCAGTACTTC.

The chain joins TRBV20-1 to TRBJ2-1; TRBD2 matches 7 bases. The junction had 12 bases not matched to a gene; V was cut back by 0 bases and J by 1 base. This CDR3 spans 18 amino acids. Germline CDR1 DFQATT, CDR2 SNEGSKA (reference sequence). Here the CDR3 reads CSARDPKPGTKSYNEQFF. CDR3 in DNA: TGCAGTGCTAGAGATCCCAAACCCGGGACTAAATCCTACAATGAGCAGTTCTTC.

There are many counts of this clonotype. The chain carries TRBV12-3 or TRBV12-4 and TRBJ1-2, with 9 bases aligning to TRBD1. V was clipped by 5 bases and J by 5 bases; unmatched bases: 6. The CDR3 extends over 14 amino acids. CDR3 nucleotide sequence: TGTGCCAGCAGTGACAGGGGGTCGGTTTATGGCTACACCTTC. It encodes CASSDRGSVYGYTF.

This clonotype was detected many times. The rearrangement links TRBV7-2 to TRBJ2-1, with D hard to call. V lost 0 bases, J lost 3 bases, and 6 bases lay in between. CDR3 length: 14 amino acids. The germline V gene encodes CDR1 SGHTA and CDR2 FQGNSA. CDR3 loop: CASSLARSYNEQFF. In nucleotides, the CDR3 is TGTGCCAGCAGCTTAGCGCGGAGCTACAATGAGCAGTTCTTC. The whole variable domain, remainder taken from reference TRBV7-2 and TRBJ2-1, is GAGVSQSPSNKVTEKGKDVELRCDPISGHTALYWYRQSLGQGLEFLIYFQGNSAPDKSGLPSDRFSAERTGGSVSTLTIQRTQQEDSAVYLCASSLARSYNEQFFGPGTRLTVL.